This record covers a single T cell receptor (beta chain). The data derive from a study of CD8 T cells in Susac syndrome. In blood CD8+ and CD4+ T cells, TCR beta underwent sequencing. Controls matched for age and sex were healthy donors. RNA was extracted with the RNeasy kit, and a quantity of about 0.45 to 1 ug was reverse transcribed using random hexamers. TCRdb analysed the immunoSEQ multiplex PCR reads with MiXCR anew, one entry per CDR3 protein. The data contain under 200,000 distinct CDR3 sequences, 85% to 95% of them singletons. Germline assignment: CDR1 SGHRS and CDR2 YFSETQ. V was pared by 2 bases and J by 2 bases, with 11 bases between. The CDR3 runs 14 residues.

The receptor comes from a human donor in good health. The V gene is TRBV5-1, the J gene TRBJ2-7; perhaps TRBD2 as D (6 bases). Sequenced material: CD4+ T cells from PBMCs. The CDR3 region has the DNA TGCGCCAGCAGCTTCGAGGGAGGAGCCTACGAGCAGTACTTC. Protein product: CASSFEGGAYEQYF.